This record concerns one T cell receptor beta chain sequence. The sample belongs to a study of shared clonotypes between healthy human individuals. Sequencing was performed with immunoSEQ multiplex PCR; in TCRdb, only in-frame clones are kept and a portion is missing. Of roughly 2.1 million clones listed, 90% to 95% are singletons. Terminally differentiated effector memory CD45RA+ cells were left out of the naive CD8 fraction, which was CD45RO-negative and positively selected for CCR7. CDR3 length: 15 amino acids. Germline V CDR1 and CDR2: SEHNR, FQNEAQ (reference sequence). Trimming took 3 bases from V and 2 from J, leaving 13 bases between them.

Sequenced material: naive CD8+ T cells from PBMCs. The genes are TRBV7-9 and TRBJ2-5, with D possibly being TRBD2 (7 bases). The clonotype originates from a man aged 18 to 29 in good health. Some clones in this sample may be carry-over from other donors' samples. The CDR3 sequence is CASSFKRDKQETQYF. The CDR3 region has the DNA TGTGCCAGCAGCTTCAAGCGGGACAAACAAGAGACCCAGTACTTC.